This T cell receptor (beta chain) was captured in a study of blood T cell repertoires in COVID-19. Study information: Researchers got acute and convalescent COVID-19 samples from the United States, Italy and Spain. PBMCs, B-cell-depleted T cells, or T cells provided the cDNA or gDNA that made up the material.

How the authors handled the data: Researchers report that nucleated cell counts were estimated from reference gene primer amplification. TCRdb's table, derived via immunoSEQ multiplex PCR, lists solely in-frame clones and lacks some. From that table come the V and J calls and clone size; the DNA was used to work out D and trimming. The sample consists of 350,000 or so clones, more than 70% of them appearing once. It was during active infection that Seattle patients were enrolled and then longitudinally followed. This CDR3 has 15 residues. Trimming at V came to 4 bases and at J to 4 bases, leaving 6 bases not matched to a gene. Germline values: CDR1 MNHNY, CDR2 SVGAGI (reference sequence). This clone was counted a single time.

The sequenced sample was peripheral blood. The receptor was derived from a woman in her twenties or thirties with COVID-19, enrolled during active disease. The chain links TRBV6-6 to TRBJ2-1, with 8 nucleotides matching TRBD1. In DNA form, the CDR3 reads TGTGCCAGCAGTTCCCCGGGACAGGCGTACAATGAGCAGTTCTTC. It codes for CASSSPGQAYNEQFF.